This T cell receptor beta chain was captured by sequencing in a study of blood T cell repertoires in COVID-19. Assignments of participants to cohorts depended upon their own reported clinical history. CDR3 length: 15 amino acids. Germline V lookup: CDR1 SGHDT, CDR2 YYEEEE. Germline trimming cut 3 bases from V and 5 bases from J; bases unmatched to any gene: 7. The sample holds a few counts of this clone. Clones were sequenced by immunoSEQ multiplex PCR, and TCRdb holds only the in-frame ones, with some missing. The sample has some 290,000 clones; around nine tenths are singletons. The sequence derives from a woman in her thirties who had been exposed to COVID-19. J is TRBJ1-2 and V is TRBV5-6; 10 nucleotides agree with TRBD1. The sample comprised PBMCs or T cells enriched from blood (not recorded which). This chain's CDR3 is CASSSGQGFIYGYTF. The CDR3 nucleotides are TGTGCCAGCAGCTCGGGACAGGGGTTTATATATGGCTACACCTTC.